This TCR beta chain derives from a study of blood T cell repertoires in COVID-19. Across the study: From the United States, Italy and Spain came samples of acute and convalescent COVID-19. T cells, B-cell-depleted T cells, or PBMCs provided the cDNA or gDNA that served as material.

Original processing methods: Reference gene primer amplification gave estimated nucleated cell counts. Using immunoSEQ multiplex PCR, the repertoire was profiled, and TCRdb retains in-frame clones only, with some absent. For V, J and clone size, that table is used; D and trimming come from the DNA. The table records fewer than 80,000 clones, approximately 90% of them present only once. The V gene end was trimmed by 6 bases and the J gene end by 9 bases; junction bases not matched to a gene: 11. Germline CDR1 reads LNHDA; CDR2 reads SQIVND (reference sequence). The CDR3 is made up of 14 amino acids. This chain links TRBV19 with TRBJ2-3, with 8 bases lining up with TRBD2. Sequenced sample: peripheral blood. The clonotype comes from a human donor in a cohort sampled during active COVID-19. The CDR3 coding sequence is TGTGCCAGTAGCAAAGTAGCGGGGACAAGAACGCAGTATTTT. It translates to CASSKVAGTRTQYF.